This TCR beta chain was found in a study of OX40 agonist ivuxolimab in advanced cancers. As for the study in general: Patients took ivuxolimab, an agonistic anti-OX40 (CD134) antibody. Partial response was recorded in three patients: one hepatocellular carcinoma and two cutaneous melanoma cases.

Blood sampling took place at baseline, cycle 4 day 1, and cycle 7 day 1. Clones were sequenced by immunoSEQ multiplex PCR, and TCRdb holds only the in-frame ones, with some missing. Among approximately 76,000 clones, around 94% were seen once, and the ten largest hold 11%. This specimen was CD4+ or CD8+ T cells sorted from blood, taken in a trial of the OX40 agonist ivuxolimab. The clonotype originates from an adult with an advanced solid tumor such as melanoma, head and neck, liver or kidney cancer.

CDR3 bases: TGTGCCAGCAGCTTCCTAAGCGGAGGGCCGGGGGAGACCCAGTACTTC. It specifies CASSFLSGGPGETQYF. This rearrangement joins TRBV5-6 to TRBJ2-5; D might be TRBD2 (6 bases). Germline CDR1 reads SGHDT; CDR2 reads YYEEEE. CDR3 length: 16 residues. Deletions cut 2 bases from V and 5 bases from J, with 19 bases between.